This TCR beta chain is drawn from a study of OX40 agonist ivuxolimab in advanced cancers. Overall study context: Every patient in dose escalation had hepatocellular carcinoma, melanoma, renal cell or head and neck cancer. A mean age of approximately 58 years, range about 20 to 90, was recorded, and 70% to 85% were male. Anti-PD-1, anti-PD-L1 or anti-CTLA-4 therapy given earlier was allowed, and 40% had some.

The method was immunoSEQ multiplex PCR; TCRdb's version includes in-frame clones alone and lacks a portion of them. The sample consists of around 25,000 clones, about three quarters of them appearing once. With 4 bases removed from V and 6 bases from J, the gap between germline ends came to 15 bases. CDR1 and CDR2 (germline): MDHEN, SYDVKM. The CDR3 loop spans 15 amino acids. The sequence derives from an adult with an advanced solid tumor such as melanoma, head and neck, liver or kidney cancer. The genes are TRBV28 and TRBJ1-4; D is perhaps TRBD1 (5 bases). Sequencing was performed on CD4+ or CD8+ T cells sorted from blood, taken in a trial of the OX40 agonist ivuxolimab. The CDR3 nucleotides are TGTGCCAGCAGTTCTCGGGACGATTTGGATGAAAAACTGTTTTTT. It yields the protein CASSSRDDLDEKLFF.